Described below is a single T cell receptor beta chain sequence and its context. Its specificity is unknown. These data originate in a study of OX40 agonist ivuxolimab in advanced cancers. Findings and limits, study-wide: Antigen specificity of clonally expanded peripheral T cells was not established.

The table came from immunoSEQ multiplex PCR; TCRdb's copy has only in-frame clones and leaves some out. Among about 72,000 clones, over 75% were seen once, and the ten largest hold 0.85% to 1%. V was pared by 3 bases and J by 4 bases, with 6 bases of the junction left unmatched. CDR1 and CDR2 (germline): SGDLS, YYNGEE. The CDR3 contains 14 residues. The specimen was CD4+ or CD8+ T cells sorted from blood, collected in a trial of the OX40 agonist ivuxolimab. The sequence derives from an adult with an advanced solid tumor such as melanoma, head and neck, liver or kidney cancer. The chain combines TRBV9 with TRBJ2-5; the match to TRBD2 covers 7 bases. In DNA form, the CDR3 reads TGTGCCAGCAGCGAAATCCGGGGGGTAGAGACCCAGTACTTC. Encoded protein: CASSEIRGVETQYF.